The T cell receptor (beta chain) under discussion was sequenced for a study of regulatory T cells in long-lasting Graves disease. In germline, CDR1 is MNHEY, CDR2 SMNVEV (reference sequence). CDR3 size: 14 residues. Losses at the gene ends were 3 bases for V and 8 bases for J; bases not matched to a gene: 4. Construction of TCR beta libraries relied on iRepertoire HTBI primers and on Arm-PCR targeting CDR3 regions. TCRdb itself ran the multiplex PCR reads through MiXCR, one entry per CDR3 protein. The table shows over 450,000 distinct CDR3 sequences, with 12% occurring only once. This clonotype was detected ten times or more. Sample time point: newly diagnosed GD, antithyroid drugs for less than 3 months. PBMC RNA was the source of the TCR library. In addition, the sample was reused for a study of T cells in Graves' hyperthyroidism and ophthalmopathy. From that study: Absent ophthalmopathy progression within 18 months defined stable Graves' hyperthyroidism.

The chain uses TRBV27 and TRBJ1-4; 9 nucleotides match TRBD1. This sequence originates from a woman in her 30s with Graves disease. Sequenced material: peripheral blood mononuclear cells (PBMCs), taken at new diagnosis, from a patient treated with antithyroid drugs. The CDR3 region has the DNA TGTGCCAGCAGTTTGGACAGGGGCCAGGAAAAACTGTTTTTT. Translation gives CASSLDRGQEKLFF.